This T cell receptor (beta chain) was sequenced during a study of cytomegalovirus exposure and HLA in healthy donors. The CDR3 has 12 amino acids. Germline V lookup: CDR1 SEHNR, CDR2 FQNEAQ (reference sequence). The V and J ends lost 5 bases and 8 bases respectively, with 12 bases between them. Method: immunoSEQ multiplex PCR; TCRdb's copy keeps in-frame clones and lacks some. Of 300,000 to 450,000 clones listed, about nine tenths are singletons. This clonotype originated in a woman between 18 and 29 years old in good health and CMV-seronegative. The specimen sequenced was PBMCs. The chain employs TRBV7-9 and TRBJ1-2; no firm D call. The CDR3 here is CASSDTARGYTF. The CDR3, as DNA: TGTGCCAGCAGCGACACGGCTCGGGGCTACACCTTC.